This T cell receptor (beta chain) was recorded in a study of radiation and T cells in renal cell carcinoma. Profiled with immunoSEQ multiplex PCR; TCRdb holds only in-frame clones, not every one. The sample includes about 78,000 clones, roughly nine tenths of them seen just once. As to time point: blood 4 weeks post-SBRT, at nephrectomy. Treatment meaning: 15 Gy SBRT to primary tumor, nephrectomy 4 weeks later. Nephrectomy followed 15 Gy stereotactic body radiation by 4 weeks. Germline-derived CDR1 and CDR2 are MNHEY and SMNVEV (reference sequence). V lost 6 bases, J lost 5 bases, and 10 bases lay in between. The CDR3 contains 12 residues.

This sequence originates from a woman in her seventies with renal cell carcinoma. Sample: blood, taken from a patient whose treatment included radiotherapy and nephrectomy. The gene calls are TRBV27 and TRBJ1-2, with no clear D. CDR3 coding DNA: TGTGCCAGCAGCTCCGGACGGTATGGCTACACCTTC. It specifies CASSSGRYGYTF.